The clone carrying this T cell receptor (beta chain) was seen repeatedly, ten times or more. Its specificity is not known. The authors deemed Graves' hyperthyroidism stable absent ophthalmopathy progression within 18 months. It was uncontrolled infection, other autoimmune disease, pregnancy or lactation that excluded patients. This sample stems from a study of T cells in Graves' hyperthyroidism and ophthalmopathy. Study findings and constraints: Prediction of ophthalmopathy progression came a median roughly 6.6 months pre-onset.

Template material for amplifying TCR beta CDR3 regions consisted of RNA transcripts. First-round RT-PCR with HTBI primers amplified the TCR CDR3 region. Using its own MiXCR run on the multiplex PCR reads, TCRdb lists one record per CDR3 protein. This sample has hundreds of thousands of distinct CDR3 sequences, with around 13% found just once. The clonotype was recovered from a middle-aged woman with Graves' hyperthyroidism. Sample: blood.

The CDR3 loop is CSASRELGYEQYF. DNA for the CDR3: TGCAGTGCTAGCCGGGAGTTGGGATACGAGCAGTACTTC. This chain uses TRBV20-1 with TRBJ2-7; a weak D match, TRBD2 (6 bases). CDR1 is DFQATT and CDR2 is SNEGSKA in the germline V gene (reference sequence). This CDR3 contains 13 residues. Trimming pared 3 bases from V and 4 bases from J, leaving 13 bases between.